This T cell receptor (beta chain) was captured by sequencing in a study of blood T cell repertoires in COVID-19. About the study: Donors in the United States, Italy and Spain gave samples during acute or convalescent COVID-19.

Authors' methods: Estimation of nucleated cell counts relied on the amplification of reference gene primers. Data came from immunoSEQ multiplex PCR; TCRdb stores just in-frame clones and leaves some out. V, J and clone size are taken as reported in that table, and D and trimming were inferred from the DNA itself. The sample includes 110,000 to 150,000 clones, roughly four fifths of them seen just once. CDR3 length equals 15 residues. CDR1 and CDR2 (germline): SGHNT, YENEEA. Germline trimming cut 5 bases from V and 2 bases from J; bases unmatched to any gene: 7. Sequences were obtained from peripheral blood. The clonotype originates from a human donor in a cohort sampled during active COVID-19. This chain connects TRBV11-3 to TRBJ2-5; 8 bases match TRBD2. The CDR3 region is CASSRGGHGQETQYF. Here the CDR3 DNA reads TGTGCCAGCAGCCGGGGGGGGCATGGTCAAGAGACCCAGTACTTC.